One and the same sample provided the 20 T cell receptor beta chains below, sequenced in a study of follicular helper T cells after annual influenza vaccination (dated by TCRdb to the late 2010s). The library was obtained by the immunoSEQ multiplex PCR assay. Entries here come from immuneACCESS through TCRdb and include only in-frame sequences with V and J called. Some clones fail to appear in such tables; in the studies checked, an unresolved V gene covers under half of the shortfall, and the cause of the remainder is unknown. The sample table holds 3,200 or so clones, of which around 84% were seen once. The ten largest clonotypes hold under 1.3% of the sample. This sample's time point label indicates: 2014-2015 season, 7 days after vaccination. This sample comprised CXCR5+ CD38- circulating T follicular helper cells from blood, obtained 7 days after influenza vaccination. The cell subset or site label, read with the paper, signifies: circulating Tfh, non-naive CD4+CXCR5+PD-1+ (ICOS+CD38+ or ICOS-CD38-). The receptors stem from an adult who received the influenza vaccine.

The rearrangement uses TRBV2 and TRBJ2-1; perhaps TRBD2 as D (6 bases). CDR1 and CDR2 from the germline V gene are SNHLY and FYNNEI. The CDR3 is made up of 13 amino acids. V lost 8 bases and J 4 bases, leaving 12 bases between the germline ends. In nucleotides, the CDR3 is TGTGCCAGCTTGTCGGGGGAGTACAATGAGCAGTTCTTC. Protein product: CASLSGEYNEQFF.

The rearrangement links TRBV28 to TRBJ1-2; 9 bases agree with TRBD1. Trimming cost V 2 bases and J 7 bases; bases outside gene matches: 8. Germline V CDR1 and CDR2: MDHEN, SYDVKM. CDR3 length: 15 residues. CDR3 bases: TGTGCCAGCAGTTTACTGGACAGGGGTCGGGGTGGCTACACCTTC. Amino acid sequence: CASSLLDRGRGGYTF.

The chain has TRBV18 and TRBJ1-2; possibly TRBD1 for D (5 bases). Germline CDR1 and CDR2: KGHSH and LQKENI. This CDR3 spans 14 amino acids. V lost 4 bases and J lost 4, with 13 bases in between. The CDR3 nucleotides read TGTGCCAGCTCACAACAGGATAGTGGCTATGGCTACACCTTC. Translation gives CASSQQDSGYGYTF.

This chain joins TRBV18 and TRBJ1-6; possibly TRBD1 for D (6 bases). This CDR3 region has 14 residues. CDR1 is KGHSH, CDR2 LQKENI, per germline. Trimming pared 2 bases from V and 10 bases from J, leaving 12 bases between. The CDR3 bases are TGTGCCAGCTCACCATCAGGCAGGGGCTCACCCCTCCACTTT. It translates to CASSPSGRGSPLHF.

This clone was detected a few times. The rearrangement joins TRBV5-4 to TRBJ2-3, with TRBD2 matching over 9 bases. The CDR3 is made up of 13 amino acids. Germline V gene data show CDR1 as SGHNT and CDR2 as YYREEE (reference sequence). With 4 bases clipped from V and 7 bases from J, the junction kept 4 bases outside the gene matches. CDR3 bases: TGTGCCAGCAGCCAGCGGGGGGCCAATACGCAGTATTTT. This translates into CASSQRGANTQYF. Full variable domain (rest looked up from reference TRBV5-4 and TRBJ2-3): ETGVTQSPTHLIKTRGQQVTLRCSSQSGHNTVSWYQQALGQGPQFIFQYYREEENGRGNFPPRFSGLQFPNYSSELNVNALELDDSALYLCASSQRGANTQYFGPGTRLTVL.

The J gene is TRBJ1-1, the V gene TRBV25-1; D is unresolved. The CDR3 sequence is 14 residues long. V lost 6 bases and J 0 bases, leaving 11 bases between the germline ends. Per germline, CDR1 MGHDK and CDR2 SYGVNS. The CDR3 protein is CASRKTSMNTEAFF. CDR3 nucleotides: TGTGCCAGCAGGAAGACGTCCATGAACACTGAAGCTTTCTTT. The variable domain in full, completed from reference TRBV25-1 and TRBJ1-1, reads EADIYQTPRYLVIGTGKKITLECSQTMGHDKMYWYQQDPGMELHLIHYSYGVNSTEKGDLSSESTVSRIRTEHFPLTLESARPSHTSQYLCASRKTSMNTEAFFGQGTRLTVV.

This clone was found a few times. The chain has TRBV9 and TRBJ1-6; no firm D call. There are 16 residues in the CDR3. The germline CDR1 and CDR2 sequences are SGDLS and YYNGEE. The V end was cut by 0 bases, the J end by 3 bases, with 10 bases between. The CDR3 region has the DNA TGTGCCAGCAGCGTAGGCGGCAGTGGCTATAATTCACCCCTCCACTTT. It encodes CASSVGGSGYNSPLHF. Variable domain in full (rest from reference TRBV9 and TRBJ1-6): DSGVTQTPKHLITATGQRVTLRCSPRSGDLSVYWYQQSLDQGLQFLIQYYNGEERAKGNILERFSAQQFPDLHSELNLSSLELGDSALYFCASSVGGSGYNSPLHFGNGTRLTVT.

The CDR3 nucleotides are TGCGCCAGCAGCTCTTTAGACGGCTCCTACGAGCAGTACTTC. Translating it yields CASSSLDGSYEQYF. The chain carries TRBV5-1 and TRBJ2-7; D unresolved. This CDR3 has 14 residues. V lost 3 bases and J 0 bases, leaving 10 bases between the germline ends. Germline CDR1 reads SGHRS; CDR2 reads YFSETQ.

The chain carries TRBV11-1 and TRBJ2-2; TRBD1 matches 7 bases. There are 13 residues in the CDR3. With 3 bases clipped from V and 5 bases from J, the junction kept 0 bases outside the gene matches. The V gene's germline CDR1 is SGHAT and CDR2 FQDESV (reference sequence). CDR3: CASSLDRTGELFF. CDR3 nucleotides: TGTGCCAGCAGCTTGGACAGGACCGGGGAGCTGTTTTTT. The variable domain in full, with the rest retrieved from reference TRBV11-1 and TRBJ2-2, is EAEVAQSPRYKITEKSQAVAFWCDPISGHATLYWYRQILGQGPELLVQFQDESVVDDSQLPKDRFSAERLKGVDSTLKIQPAELGDSAMYLCASSLDRTGELFFGEGSRLTVL.

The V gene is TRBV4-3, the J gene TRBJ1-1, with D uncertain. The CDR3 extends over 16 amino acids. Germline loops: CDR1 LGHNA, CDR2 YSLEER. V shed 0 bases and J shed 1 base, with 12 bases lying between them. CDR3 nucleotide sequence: TGCGCCAGCAGCCAAGATCCCGGGTTCGGGAACACTGAAGCTTTCTTT. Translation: CASSQDPGFGNTEAFF.

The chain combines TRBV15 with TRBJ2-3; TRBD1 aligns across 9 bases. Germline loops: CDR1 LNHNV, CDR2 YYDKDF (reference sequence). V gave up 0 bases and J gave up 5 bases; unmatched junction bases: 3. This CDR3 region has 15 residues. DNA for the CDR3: TGTGCCACCAGCAGAGAACAGGGGGCGTTAGATACGCAGTATTTT. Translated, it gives CATSREQGALDTQYF.

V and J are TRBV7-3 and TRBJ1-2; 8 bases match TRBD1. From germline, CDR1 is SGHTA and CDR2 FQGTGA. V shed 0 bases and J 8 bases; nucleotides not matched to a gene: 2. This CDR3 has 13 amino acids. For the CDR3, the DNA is TGTGCCAGCAGCTTAACCCAGGGGGCGGGCTACACCTTC. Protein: CASSLTQGAGYTF.

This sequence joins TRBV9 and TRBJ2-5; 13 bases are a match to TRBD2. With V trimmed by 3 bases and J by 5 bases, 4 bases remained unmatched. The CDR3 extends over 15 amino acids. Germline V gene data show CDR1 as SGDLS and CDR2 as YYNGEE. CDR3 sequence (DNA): TGTGCCAGCAGCGCCGGACTAGCGGGGGCGGAGACCCAGTACTTC. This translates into CASSAGLAGAETQYF. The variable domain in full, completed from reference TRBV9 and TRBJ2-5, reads DSGVTQTPKHLITATGQRVTLRCSPRSGDLSVYWYQQSLDQGLQFLIQYYNGEERAKGNILERFSAQQFPDLHSELNLSSLELGDSALYFCASSAGLAGAETQYFGPGTRLLVL.

Here the CDR3 DNA reads TGTGCCAGCAGCTACGAGCTCAGCTCCTACAATGAGCAGTTCTTC. It yields the protein CASSYELSSYNEQFF. The V gene is TRBV4-2, the J gene TRBJ2-1; the D is unclear. V was clipped by 5 bases and J by 0 bases, with 11 bases between them. Germline CDR1 reads LGHNA; CDR2 reads YNFKEQ. The length of the CDR3 is 15 residues.

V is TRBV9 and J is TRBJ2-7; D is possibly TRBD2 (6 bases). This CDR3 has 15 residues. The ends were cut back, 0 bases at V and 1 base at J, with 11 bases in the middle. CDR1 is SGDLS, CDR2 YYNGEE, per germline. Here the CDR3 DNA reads TGTGCCAGCAGCGTAGCCCCGGGACTTTCCTACGAGCAGTACTTC. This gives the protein CASSVAPGLSYEQYF.

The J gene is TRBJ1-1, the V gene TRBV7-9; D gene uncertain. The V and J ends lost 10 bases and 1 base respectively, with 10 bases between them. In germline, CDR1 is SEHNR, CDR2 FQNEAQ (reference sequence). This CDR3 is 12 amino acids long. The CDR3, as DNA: TGTGCCACCCGCCTCAAGAACACTGAAGCTTTCTTT. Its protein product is CATRLKNTEAFF.

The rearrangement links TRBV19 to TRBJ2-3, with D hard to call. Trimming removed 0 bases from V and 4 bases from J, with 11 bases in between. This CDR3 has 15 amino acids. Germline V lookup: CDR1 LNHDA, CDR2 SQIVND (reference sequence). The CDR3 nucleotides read TGTGCCAGTAGTATAGACACAGTGATGGCAGATACGCAGTATTTT. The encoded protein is CASSIDTVMADTQYF.

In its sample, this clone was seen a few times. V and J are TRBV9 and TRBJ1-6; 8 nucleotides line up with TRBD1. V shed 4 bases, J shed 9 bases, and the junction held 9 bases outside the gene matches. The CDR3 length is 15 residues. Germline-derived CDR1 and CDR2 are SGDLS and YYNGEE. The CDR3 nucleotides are TGTGCCAGCAGCTCGGCCGGGACAGGAGTTTCACCCCTCCACTTT. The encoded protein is CASSSAGTGVSPLHF.

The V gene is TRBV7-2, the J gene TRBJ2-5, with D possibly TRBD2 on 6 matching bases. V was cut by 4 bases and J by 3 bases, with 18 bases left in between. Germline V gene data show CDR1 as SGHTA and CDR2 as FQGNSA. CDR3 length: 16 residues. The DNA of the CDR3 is TGTGCCAGCAGCTACCCCCCGGGGAGGATAGAAGAGACCCAGTACTTC. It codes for CASSYPPGRIEETQYF. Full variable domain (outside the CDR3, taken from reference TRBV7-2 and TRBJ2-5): GAGVSQSPSNKVTEKGKDVELRCDPISGHTALYWYRQSLGQGLEFLIYFQGNSAPDKSGLPSDRFSAERTGGSVSTLTIQRTQQEDSAVYLCASSYPPGRIEETQYFGPGTRLLVL.

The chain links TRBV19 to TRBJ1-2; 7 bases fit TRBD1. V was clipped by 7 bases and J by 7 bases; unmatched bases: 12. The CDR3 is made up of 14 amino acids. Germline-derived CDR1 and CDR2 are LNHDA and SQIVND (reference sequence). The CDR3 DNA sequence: TGTGCCAGTACGTCGGCGAAGACAGGGTCTGGCTACACCTTC. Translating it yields CASTSAKTGSGYTF.